A single sample gave rise to the 32 T cell receptor beta chains below, sequenced in a study of CD8 T cells in ankylosing spondylitis. TCRdb ran MiXCR on the 5' RACE reads and lists one entry per CDR3 protein. The table lists under 300,000 distinct CDR3 sequences, 9.5% to 12% of them singletons. The sample taken for sequencing was blood, either unsorted or a sorted T cell fraction (not recorded which). These receptors were obtained from a male donor with ankylosing spondylitis or in good health (not recorded which).

At least ten counts were recorded for this clonotype. The V call is TRBV11-2, the J call TRBJ2-5; TRBD1 aligns across 11 bases. Germline loops: CDR1 SGHAT, CDR2 FQNNGV. The CDR3 is made up of 17 amino acids. J gave up 4 bases and V 5 bases, and 12 bases lay outside the gene matches. CDR3 residues: CASSPAGTGGVGETQYF. For the CDR3, the DNA is TGTGCCAGCAGCCCAGCGGGGACAGGGGGAGTAGGAGAGACCCAGTACTTC.

At least ten counts were recorded for this clonotype. The gene calls are TRBV6-4 and TRBJ2-1; 12 positions match TRBD2. CDR3 size: 15 residues. CDR1 is MRHNA and CDR2 is SNTAGT in the germline V gene. V was pared by 3 bases and J by 7 bases, with 4 bases of the junction left unmatched. DNA of the CDR3: TGTGCCAGCAGTGAGACTAGCGGGAGTGAGAATGAGCAGTTCTTC. Translated, it gives CASSETSGSENEQFF.

The sample holds many counts of this clonotype. V and J are TRBV20-1 and TRBJ1-2, with D possibly being TRBD1 (6 bases). V was clipped by 5 bases and J by 5 bases, with 18 bases between them. The CDR3 spans 14 residues. Per the germline V gene, CDR1 is DFQATT and CDR2 is SNEGSKA (reference sequence). CDR3 in DNA: TGCAGTGCTGCGGACAGCCGCGGTGGGTATGGCTACACCTTC. Translation: CSAADSRGGYGYTF.

This clonotype was recorded many times. This chain joins TRBV20-1 and TRBJ2-5; D gene unclear. Trimming pared 2 bases from V and 5 bases from J, leaving 9 bases between. The CDR3 loop spans 12 amino acids. The germline gives CDR1 DFQATT, CDR2 SNEGSKA (reference sequence). The CDR3 loop reads CSARLAGETQYF. The DNA of the CDR3 is TGCAGTGCTAGACTCGCCGGGGAGACCCAGTACTTC.

This clonotype was seen at least ten times. The V call is TRBV20-1, the J call TRBJ2-1; D remains ambiguous. This CDR3 is built from 13 residues. Germline V CDR1 and CDR2: DFQATT, SNEGSKA (reference sequence). V shed 0 bases and J shed 4 bases, with 7 bases lying between them. CDR3 sequence reads: CSARDKEYNEQFF. The CDR3 DNA is TGCAGTGCTAGAGATAAGGAGTACAATGAGCAGTTCTTC.

The table lists this clonotype with a few counts. The chain employs TRBV28 and TRBJ2-1; the match to TRBD2 covers 8 bases. CDR3 size: 12 residues. Germline-derived CDR1 and CDR2 are MDHEN and SYDVKM. Trimming removed 6 bases from V and 16 bases from J; junction bases left unmatched: 11. The CDR3 reads CASRSSGSTHFF. Written as DNA, the CDR3 is TGTGCCAGCAGATCCAGCGGGAGTACTCACTTCTTC.

This clonotype was observed many times. The chain links TRBV20-1 to TRBJ2-7; 9 nucleotides match TRBD2. Germline lookup yields CDR1 DFQATT and CDR2 SNEGSKA (reference sequence). With 3 bases clipped from V and 5 bases from J, the junction kept 8 bases outside the gene matches. This CDR3 has 14 amino acids. CDR3 amino acids: CSARGLAASHEQYF. CDR3 nucleotide sequence: TGCAGTGCTAGGGGACTAGCTGCATCCCACGAGCAGTACTTC.

Ten or more counts support this clonotype. The rearrangement uses TRBV12-5 and TRBJ2-7, with unresolved D. The CDR3 contains 12 residues. Germline assignment: CDR1 LGHNT and CDR2 FRNRAP. Deletions cut 2 bases from V and 3 bases from J, with 5 bases between. CDR3 amino acids: CASGLTDYEQYF. Written as DNA, the CDR3 is TGTGCTAGTGGTTTGACGGACTACGAGCAGTACTTC.

In this sample, this clonotype turned up many times. The chain links TRBV3-1 to TRBJ1-2; unclear D gene. The CDR3 is 13 amino acids. CDR1 and CDR2 from the germline V gene are LGHDT and YNNKEL (reference sequence). V lost 0 bases to trimming and J lost 6 bases, with 8 bases between them. Here the CDR3 DNA reads TGTGCCAGCAGCCAAGACCCGTTAAATGGCTACACCTTC. It is translated as CASSQDPLNGYTF.

This clonotype has a handful of counts. V and J are TRBV5-3 and TRBJ2-5, with 12 bases fitting TRBD2. TRBV5-3 carries the ORF label, with uncertain function. The CDR3 has 16 amino acids. V shed 4 bases and J 3 bases; nucleotides not matched to a gene: 7. CDR3 in amino acids: CARSNASGGAEETQYF. DNA for the CDR3: TGTGCCAGAAGCAATGCTAGCGGGGGGGCCGAAGAGACCCAGTACTTC.

This sequence joins TRBV21-1 and TRBJ2-1; the table's TRBD1 call for D was not verified on the DNA. TRBV21-1 is deemed a pseudogene. The CDR3 is made up of 17 amino acids. CDR3 sequence: CASSKALGQFSYNEQFF. CDR3 in DNA: TGTGCCAGCAGCAAAGCCCTGGGACAGTTCTCCTACAATGAGCAGTTCTTC.

In its sample, this clonotype was seen many times. The chain is built from TRBV5-1 and TRBJ2-2; D is unresolved. Trimming removed 5 bases at V and 3 bases at J, with 8 bases between. The length of the CDR3 is 13 residues. Germline CDR1 SGHRS, CDR2 YFSETQ. Written as DNA, the CDR3 is TGCGCCAGCAGACAGAGAGACACCGGGGAGCTGTTTTTT. It codes for CASRQRDTGELFF.

This clonotype was detected many times. A junction end diverges from the germline sequence, so it may reflect a read error. The gene calls are TRBV5-5 and TRBJ2-3; D is perhaps TRBD2 (5 bases). In germline, CDR1 is SGHKS, CDR2 YYEKEE (reference sequence). The CDR3 totals 16 residues. The CDR3 is CASRLALGAGTDTQYF. CDR3 nucleotide sequence: TGTGCCAGCAGGTTGGCACTGGGAGCCGGCACAGATACGCAGTATTTT.

This clonotype was recorded many times. V and J are TRBV9 and TRBJ2-7, with D perhaps TRBD1 or TRBD2 (6 bases each). Germline loops: CDR1 SGDLS, CDR2 YYNGEE. V was shortened by 3 bases and J by 0 bases, with 13 bases between the two germline ends. There are 15 residues in the CDR3. CDR3 sequence reads: CASSEGDLSSYEQYF. The CDR3 bases are TGTGCCAGCAGCGAGGGGGACTTATCCTCCTACGAGCAGTACTTC.

In this sample, this clonotype turned up many times. The chain links TRBV28 to TRBJ1-3, with no clear D. The germline V and J ends were trimmed by 8 bases and 2 bases, with 13 bases remaining between them. CDR3 size: 14 residues. The germline gives CDR1 MDHEN, CDR2 SYDVKM. The CDR3 region has the DNA TGTGCCAGCTTGGGTACAGACCCTGGAAACACCATATATTTT. This encodes CASLGTDPGNTIYF.

This clonotype has a handful of counts. This chain connects TRBV5-1 to TRBJ2-6; 10 bases fit TRBD1. CDR1 is SGHRS, CDR2 YFSETQ, per germline. The V and J ends lost 3 bases and 0 bases, in that order; junction bases with no gene match: 6. The CDR3 extends over 18 amino acids. The CDR3 loop reads CASSWRTGGSSGANVLTF. The CDR3 DNA sequence: TGCGCCAGCAGCTGGCGGACAGGGGGTTCCTCTGGGGCCAACGTCCTGACTTTC.

This clonotype was observed many times. CDR3 residues: CASSLGLIAGTDTQYF. CDR3 DNA: TGTGCCAGCAGCTTAGGGTTGATAGCTGGTACAGATACGCAGTATTTT. The chain carries TRBV7-2 and TRBJ2-3, with unresolved D. Trimming took off 1 base at V and 3 bases at J, with 14 bases between the two ends. Germline loops: CDR1 SGHTA, CDR2 FQGNSA. The CDR3 contains 16 residues. Drawing the rest from reference TRBV7-2 and TRBJ2-3, the complete variable domain is GAGVSQSPSNKVTEKGKDVELRCDPISGHTALYWYRQSLGQGLEFLIYFQGNSAPDKSGLPSDRFSAERTGGSVSTLTIQRTQQEDSAVYLCASSLGLIAGTDTQYFGPGTRLTVL.

This clonotype was seen many times. J is TRBJ1-1 and V is TRBV3-1, with D maybe TRBD1 (5 bases). Germline V gives CDR1 LGHDT, CDR2 YNNKEL (reference sequence). V lost 3 bases to trimming and J lost 6 bases, with 17 bases between them. The CDR3 sequence is 15 residues long. CDR3 nucleotides: TGTGCCAGCAGCCAGCTACGGTTGGGGGTCCCTGAAGCTTTCTTT. Amino acids: CASSQLRLGVPEAFF. Full variable domain (remainder filled in from reference TRBV3-1 and TRBJ1-1): DTAVSQTPKYLVTQMGNDKSIKCEQNLGHDTMYWYKQDSKKFLKIMFSYNNKELIINETVPNRFSPKSPDKAHLNLHINSLELGDSAVYFCASSQLRLGVPEAFFGQGTRLTVV.

The chain combines TRBV20-1 with TRBJ2-3; 8 nucleotides line up with TRBD2. The CDR3 consists of 14 residues. Trimming cost V 1 base and J 1 base; bases outside gene matches: 1. Germline values: CDR1 DFQATT, CDR2 SNEGSKA (reference sequence). CDR3 loop: CSARVLAGTDTQYF. CDR3 sequence (DNA): TGCAGTGCTAGAGTACTAGCGGGCACAGATACGCAGTATTTT.

This clonotype was detected ten times or more. The chain carries TRBV3-1 and TRBJ2-3, with 8 bases fitting TRBD2. V gave up 4 bases and J gave up 6 bases; unmatched junction bases: 6. The CDR3 totals 14 residues. Germline-derived CDR1 and CDR2 are LGHDT and YNNKEL (reference sequence). CDR3 residues: CASSLGTRSDTQYF. Written as DNA, the CDR3 is TGTGCCAGCAGCCTCGGGACTAGATCCGATACGCAGTATTTT.

This clonotype was seen only once. The chain uses TRBV28 and TRBJ1-2, with D possibly TRBD1 on 5 matching bases. CDR1 MDHEN and CDR2 SYDVKM come from the germline V gene. V lost 5 bases and J 8 bases, leaving 21 bases between the germline ends. The CDR3 totals 15 residues. The CDR3 here is CASSPQEKGLRGYTF. DNA of the CDR3: TGTGCCAGCAGTCCCCAAGAGAAGGGGTTGAGGGGCTACACCTTC.

This clonotype was seen many times. The J gene is TRBJ2-3, the V gene TRBV5-1; D is perhaps TRBD1 (6 bases). Trimming pared 0 bases from V and 0 bases from J, leaving 11 bases between. The CDR3 sequence is 16 residues long. Germline V lookup: CDR1 SGHRS, CDR2 YFSETQ. CDR3 protein: CASSLAGQTSTDTQYF. CDR3 in DNA: TGCGCCAGCAGCTTGGCCGGACAGACTAGCACAGATACGCAGTATTTT. The variable domain in full, completed from reference TRBV5-1 and TRBJ2-3, reads KAGVTQTPRYLIKTRGQQVTLSCSPISGHRSVSWYQQTPGQGLQFLFEYFSETQRNKGNFPGRFSGRQFSNSRSEMNVSTLELGDSALYLCASSLAGQTSTDTQYFGPGTRLTVL.

A note on this clonotype: Sequence at one end of the junction differs from germline and may be a read error. V and J are TRBV7-3 and TRBJ2-2; TRBD1 matches 7 bases. This CDR3 comprises 17 residues. Germline V gene sequence: CDR1 SGHTA, CDR2 FQGTGA. CDR3 in amino acids: CASRLKTGTADTGELFF. The CDR3 DNA is TGTGCCAGCAGATTAAAGACTGGGACAGCTGACACCGGGGAGCTGTTTTTT.

This clonotype was seen many times. The chain combines TRBV5-6 with TRBJ2-3; 7 bases fit TRBD2. Germline-derived CDR1 and CDR2 are SGHDT and YYEEEE. The V and J ends lost 3 bases and 0 bases, in that order; junction bases with no gene match: 7. This CDR3 region has 16 residues. CDR3 amino acids: CASSSHLAASTDTQYF. As DNA, the CDR3 is TGTGCCAGCAGCTCACATCTAGCGGCTAGCACAGATACGCAGTATTTT.

In its sample, this clonotype was seen many times. The gene calls are TRBV5-1 and TRBJ1-4; 9 positions match TRBD1. Unmatched junction bases numbered 9, after V lost 4 bases and J lost 8 bases. The CDR3 totals 15 residues. Germline values: CDR1 SGHRS, CDR2 YFSETQ. CDR3 sequence: CASSEGTGYIEKLFF. As DNA, the CDR3 is TGCGCCAGCAGCGAAGGGACAGGGTACATAGAAAAACTGTTTTTT.

Many counts were recorded for this clonotype. The chain is built from TRBV20-1 and TRBJ1-2; D is ambiguous. Germline-derived CDR1 and CDR2 are DFQATT and SNEGSKA (reference sequence). The V end was cut by 0 bases, the J end by 4 bases, with 18 bases between. The CDR3 covers 16 residues. CDR3: CSARDSAGVSRYGYTF. The CDR3 region has the DNA TGCAGTGCTAGAGATAGTGCAGGAGTTTCACGCTATGGCTACACCTTC.

This clonotype was counted a few times. V usage is TRBV6-5 and J usage is TRBJ1-1, with D uncertain. The germline V and J ends were trimmed by 7 bases and 5 bases, with 8 bases remaining between them. Germline CDR1 MNHEY, CDR2 SVGAGI. The CDR3 contains 11 residues. The CDR3 DNA reads TGTGCCAGCAACGGGCCGACTGAAGCTTTCTTT. Translating it yields CASNGPTEAFF.

This clonotype has only a few counts. The chain carries TRBV6-1 and TRBJ2-6; tentatively, D is TRBD2 (5 bases). The germline gives CDR1 MNHNS, CDR2 SASEGT. The ends were cut back, 1 base at V and 2 bases at J, with 6 bases in the middle. There are 15 residues in the CDR3. The CDR3 region has the DNA TGTGCCAGCAGTGAAGGGGGAGCTGGGGCCAACGTCCTGACTTTC. Protein sequence: CASSEGGAGANVLTF.

This chain connects TRBV20-1 to TRBJ2-2; 9 bases fit TRBD2. V dropped 6 bases and J dropped 3; count of bases not matched to a gene: 5. The CDR3 length is 14 residues. Germline loops: CDR1 DFQATT, CDR2 SNEGSKA (reference sequence). The CDR3 reads CSAGAGGDTGELFF. CDR3 nucleotides: TGCAGTGCCGGGGCGGGGGGGGACACCGGGGAGCTGTTTTTT.

The chain links TRBV6-1 to TRBJ2-7; 9 bases are a match to TRBD1. The CDR3 spans 19 residues. Germline CDR1 and CDR2: MNHNS and SASEGT. The trim removed 2 bases at V and 7 bases at J, leaving 21 bases unmatched. The CDR3 coding sequence is TGTGCCAGCAGTGAAATGTTAACGGGACAGGGACTTCGTTCGGGGGAGCAGTACTTC. Amino acid sequence: CASSEMLTGQGLRSGEQYF.

There are many counts of this clonotype. This chain links TRBV15 with TRBJ2-3; the match to TRBD1 covers 8 bases. V lost 0 bases and J lost 2; bases outside the gene matches: 4. Per germline, CDR1 LNHNV and CDR2 YYDKDF (reference sequence). CDR3 length: 16 amino acids. In DNA form, the CDR3 reads TGTGCCACCAGCAGAGATCTGACAGGGGCCACAGATACGCAGTATTTT. This sequence encodes CATSRDLTGATDTQYF.

This clonotype was counted many times. The chain has TRBV5-1 and TRBJ2-3; D gene uncertain. The germline V gene encodes CDR1 SGHRS and CDR2 YFSETQ. Trimming cost V 1 base and J 2 bases, with 11 bases left between them. The CDR3 length is 15 residues. CDR3 in DNA: TGCGCCAGCAGCTTGACGGCAGTCCCCACAGATACGCAGTATTTT. Encoded protein: CASSLTAVPTDTQYF. Drawing the rest from reference TRBV5-1 and TRBJ2-3, the complete variable domain is KAGVTQTPRYLIKTRGQQVTLSCSPISGHRSVSWYQQTPGQGLQFLFEYFSETQRNKGNFPGRFSGRQFSNSRSEMNVSTLELGDSALYLCASSLTAVPTDTQYFGPGTRLTVL.